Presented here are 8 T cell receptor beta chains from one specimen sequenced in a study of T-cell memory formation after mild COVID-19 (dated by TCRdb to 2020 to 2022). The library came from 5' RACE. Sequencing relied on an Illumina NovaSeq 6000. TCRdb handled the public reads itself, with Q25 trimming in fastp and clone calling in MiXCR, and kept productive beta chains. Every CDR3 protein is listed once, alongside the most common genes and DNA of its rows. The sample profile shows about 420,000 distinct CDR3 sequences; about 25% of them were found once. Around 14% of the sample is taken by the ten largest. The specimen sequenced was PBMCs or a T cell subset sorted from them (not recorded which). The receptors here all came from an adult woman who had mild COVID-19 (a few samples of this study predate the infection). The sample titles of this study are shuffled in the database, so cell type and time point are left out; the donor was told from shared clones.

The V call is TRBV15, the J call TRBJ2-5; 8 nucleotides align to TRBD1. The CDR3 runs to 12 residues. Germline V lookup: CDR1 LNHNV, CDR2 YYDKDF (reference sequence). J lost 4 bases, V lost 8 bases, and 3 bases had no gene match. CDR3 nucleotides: TGTGCCACCCAGGGGGCACGAGAGACCCAGTACTTC. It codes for CATQGARETQYF.

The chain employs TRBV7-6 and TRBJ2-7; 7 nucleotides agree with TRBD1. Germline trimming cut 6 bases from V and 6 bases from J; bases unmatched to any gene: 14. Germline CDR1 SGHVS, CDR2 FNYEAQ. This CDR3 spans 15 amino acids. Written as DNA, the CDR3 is TGTGCCAGCAGACCCCTAACGACAGGGACGTCCGAGCAGTACTTC. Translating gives CASRPLTTGTSEQYF.

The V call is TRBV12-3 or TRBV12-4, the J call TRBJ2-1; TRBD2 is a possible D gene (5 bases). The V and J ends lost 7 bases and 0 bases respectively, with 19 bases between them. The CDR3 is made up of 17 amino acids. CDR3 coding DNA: TGTGCCAGCACCGTTAGGCTAGCCTACAGCTCCTACAATGAGCAGTTCTTC. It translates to CASTVRLAYSSYNEQFF.

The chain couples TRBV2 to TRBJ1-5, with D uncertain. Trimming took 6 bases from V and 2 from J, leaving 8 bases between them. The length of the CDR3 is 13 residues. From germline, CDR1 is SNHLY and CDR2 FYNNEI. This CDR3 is CASRMVGNQPQHF. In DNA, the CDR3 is TGTGCCAGCAGAATGGTAGGCAATCAGCCCCAGCATTTT.

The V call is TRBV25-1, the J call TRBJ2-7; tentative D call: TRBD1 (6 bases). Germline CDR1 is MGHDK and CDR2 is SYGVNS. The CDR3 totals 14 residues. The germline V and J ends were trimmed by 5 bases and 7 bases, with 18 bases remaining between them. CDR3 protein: CASSFGSGAREQYF. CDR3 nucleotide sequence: TGTGCCAGCAGTTTTGGGTCAGGGGCCCGGGAGCAGTACTTC.

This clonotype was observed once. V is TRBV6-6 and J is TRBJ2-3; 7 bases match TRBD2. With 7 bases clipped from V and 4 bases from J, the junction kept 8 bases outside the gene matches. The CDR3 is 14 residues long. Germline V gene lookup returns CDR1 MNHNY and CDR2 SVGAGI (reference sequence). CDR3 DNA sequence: TGTGCCAGCAAGGTTGGCGGGAGTGCAGATACGCAGTATTTT. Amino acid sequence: CASKVGGSADTQYF.

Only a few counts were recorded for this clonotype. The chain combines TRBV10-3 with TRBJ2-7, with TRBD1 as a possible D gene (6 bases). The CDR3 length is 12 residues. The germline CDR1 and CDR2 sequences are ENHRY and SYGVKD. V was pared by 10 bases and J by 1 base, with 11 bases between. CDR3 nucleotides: TGTGCCACCGGACAGCTATCCTACGAGCAGTACTTC. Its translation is CATGQLSYEQYF.

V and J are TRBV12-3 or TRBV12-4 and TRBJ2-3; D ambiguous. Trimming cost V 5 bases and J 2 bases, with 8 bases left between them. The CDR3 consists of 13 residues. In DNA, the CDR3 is TGTGCCAGCAGTCCCCCACTCACAGATACGCAGTATTTT. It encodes CASSPPLTDTQYF.